The 24 T cell receptor beta chains reported below all come from one sample, sequenced in a study of T cell responses to AZD1222 COVID-19 vaccine. Sequenced by immunoSEQ multiplex PCR; TCRdb stores in-frame clones only, minus some. The sample lists over 60,000 clones, about four fifths occurring once. The input for sequencing was peripheral blood, taken on day 0 of MenACWY control vaccination. These receptors came from an adult in good health.

The chain recombines TRBV29-1 with TRBJ2-5; TRBD1 matches 10 bases. This CDR3 has 14 residues. The V gene end was trimmed by 4 bases and the J gene end by 5 bases; junction bases not matched to a gene: 7. The V gene's germline CDR1 is SQVTM and CDR2 ANQGSEA. The CDR3 here is CSVVSRTGGETQYF. The CDR3 coding sequence is TGCAGCGTTGTTAGTCGGACAGGGGGGGAGACCCAGTACTTC.

CDR3 coding DNA: TGTGCCAGCAGCTCCCTCCTCAGCCCCACAGATACGCAGTATTTT. Amino acid sequence: CASSSLLSPTDTQYF. The chain couples TRBV11-2 to TRBJ2-3; D ambiguous. Germline CDR1 is SGHAT and CDR2 is FQNNGV. The CDR3 length is 15 residues. Trimming removed 4 bases at V and 2 bases at J, with 13 bases between.

The count of this clone is one. V gene TRBV19 combines with J gene TRBJ1-2; TRBD1 is a possible D gene (5 bases). The V and J ends lost 6 bases and 3 bases respectively, with 17 bases between them. This CDR3 region has 15 residues. Per the germline V gene, CDR1 is LNHDA and CDR2 is SQIVND (reference sequence). CDR3 in DNA: TGTGCCAGTAGCACTTCAGGACCACAGGACTATGGCTACACCTTC. It yields the protein CASSTSGPQDYGYTF. Using reference TRBV19 and TRBJ1-2 for the parts outside the CDR3, the full variable domain is DGGITQSPKYLFRKEGQNVTLSCEQNLNHDAMYWYRQDPGQGLRLIYYSQIVNDFQKGDIAEGYSVSREKKESFPLTVTSAQKNPTAFYLCASSTSGPQDYGYTFGSGTRLTVV.

The rearrangement links TRBV29-1 to TRBJ1-1; D ambiguous. The germline gives CDR1 SQVTM, CDR2 ANQGSEA. The V end lost 7 bases, the J end lost 1 base, and 19 bases lay between the germline ends. The CDR3 consists of 15 residues. As DNA, the CDR3 is TGCAGCGCCCGAAACCCCATGACGGAGAACACTGAAGCTTTCTTT. It codes for CSARNPMTENTEAFF.

The CDR3 region is CAINERGPYSPLHF. CDR3 DNA: TGTGCCATCAACGAACGGGGACCGTATTCACCCCTCCACTTT. The chain recombines TRBV10-3 with TRBJ1-6; a weak D match, TRBD1 (5 bases). Trimming removed 7 bases at V and 8 bases at J, with 15 bases between. CDR1 ENHRY and CDR2 SYGVKD come from the germline V gene. This CDR3 contains 14 residues.

The V and J genes are TRBV5-5 and TRBJ2-7; tentatively, D is TRBD2 (5 bases). CDR1 and CDR2 (germline): SGHKS, YYEKEE (reference sequence). There are 14 residues in the CDR3. Trimming removed 4 bases from V and 4 bases from J, with 15 bases in between. This CDR3 reads CASSAELATYEQYF. In DNA form, the CDR3 reads TGTGCCAGCAGCGCCGAATTAGCGACATACGAGCAGTACTTC.

The count of this clone is one. As DNA, the CDR3 is TGTGCCAGCAGCGACCAACTTGGACTAGCGGGAGGTGAGCAGTACTTC. This gives the protein CASSDQLGLAGGEQYF. The V call is TRBV7-9, the J call TRBJ2-7; 14 nucleotides line up with TRBD2. Germline V CDR1 and CDR2: SEHNR, FQNEAQ (reference sequence). The V segment lost 5 bases and the J segment 7 bases; nucleotides outside the gene matches: 10. The CDR3 has 16 residues.

The V and J genes are TRBV6-1 and TRBJ1-2, with unresolved D. Germline CDR1 reads MNHNS; CDR2 reads SASEGT. V was clipped by 2 bases and J by 8 bases, with 15 bases between them. CDR3 size: 14 residues. Here the CDR3 reads CASSERVLLAGYTF. Written as DNA, the CDR3 is TGTGCCAGCAGTGAACGGGTCCTCCTTGCAGGCTACACCTTC.

A single count supports this clone. J is TRBJ2-1 and V is TRBV15, with 10 nucleotides matching TRBD2. Germline assignment: CDR1 LNHNV and CDR2 YYDKDF (reference sequence). The CDR3 length is 13 residues. The junction had 3 bases not matched to a gene; V was cut back by 6 bases and J by 7 bases. The CDR3: CATRIAGGNEQFF. In nucleotides, the CDR3 is TGTGCCACCAGAATAGCGGGGGGAAATGAGCAGTTCTTC.

The chain combines TRBV7-2 with TRBJ1-3, with D uncertain. The V gene's germline CDR1 is SGHTA and CDR2 FQGNSA. The germline V and J ends were trimmed by 1 base and 7 bases, with 11 bases remaining between them. The CDR3 is 14 residues long. The CDR3 DNA follows: TGTGCCAGCAGCTTAGGGACGGGCGGGAACACCATATATTTT. Its protein product is CASSLGTGGNTIYF.

The chain combines TRBV29-1 with TRBJ2-1; tentative D call: TRBD2 (6 bases). Trimming cost V 3 bases and J 7 bases, with 16 bases left between them. Germline V gene sequence: CDR1 SQVTM, CDR2 ANQGSEA. The CDR3 covers 14 residues. The CDR3 loop is CSVESSGLGNEQFF. CDR3 in DNA: TGCAGCGTTGAGAGTAGCGGCCTGGGGAATGAGCAGTTCTTC.

The chain employs TRBV6-2 or TRBV6-3 and TRBJ1-5, with a possible D match to TRBD1 (5 bases). There are 13 residues in the CDR3. CDR1 and CDR2 from the germline V gene are MNHEY and SVGEGT. Trimming pared 5 bases from V and 7 bases from J, leaving 12 bases between. The CDR3 nucleotides read TGTGCCAGCAGTCTGGACATCGGGCAGCCCCAGCATTTT. Protein: CASSLDIGQPQHF.

V usage is TRBV9 and J usage is TRBJ2-1, with a possible D match to TRBD2 (6 bases). The CDR3 runs 13 residues. Trimming removed 0 bases at V and 9 bases at J, with 10 bases between. Looked up from germline, CDR1 is SGDLS and CDR2 is YYNGEE. CDR3 amino acids: CASSVASVGEQFF. The CDR3 region has the DNA TGTGCCAGCAGCGTAGCTAGCGTGGGTGAGCAGTTCTTC.

This clone was found once. The genes are TRBV5-1 and TRBJ1-5; D is unclear. The V gene's germline CDR1 is SGHRS and CDR2 YFSETQ. V lost 0 bases to trimming and J lost 0 bases, with 7 bases between them. The CDR3 is 15 amino acids. CDR3 sequence (DNA): TGCGCCAGCAGCTTGGATGGGAGTAGCAATCAGCCCCAGCATTTT. Its protein product is CASSLDGSSNQPQHF.

A single count supports this clone. This sequence joins TRBV14 and TRBJ2-5; a possible D gene is TRBD2 (7 bases). With 5 bases removed from V and 3 bases from J, the gap between germline ends came to 16 bases. Germline CDR1 and CDR2: SGHDN and FVKESK. The CDR3 is 15 amino acids. The CDR3 sequence is CASSAGARTKETQYF. The CDR3 nucleotides read TGTGCCAGCAGCGCGGGGGCTCGAACTAAAGAGACCCAGTACTTC.

The chain has TRBV10-2 and TRBJ1-5, with D unresolved. In germline, CDR1 is WSHSY, CDR2 SAAADI. CDR3 length equals 14 residues. Trimming pared 4 bases from V and 0 bases from J, leaving 7 bases between. CDR3 in DNA: TGCGCCAGCAGTGCGGATGATAGCAATCAGCCCCAGCATTTT. It specifies CASSADDSNQPQHF.

This rearrangement joins TRBV28 to TRBJ1-5; no definite D call. The CDR3 has 14 residues. The V and J ends lost 6 bases and 2 bases respectively, with 11 bases between them. The germline gives CDR1 MDHEN, CDR2 SYDVKM. The DNA for the CDR3 is TGTGCCAGCAGGATTTTAGGCGGCAATCAGCCCCAGCATTTT. It specifies CASRILGGNQPQHF.

The rearrangement uses TRBV19 and TRBJ2-2; possibly TRBD1 for D (5 bases). The CDR3 runs to 16 residues. Trimming stripped 7 bases from V and 5 bases from J, with 20 bases between. Per the germline V gene, CDR1 is LNHDA and CDR2 is SQIVND (reference sequence). CDR3 region: CASTPRGAGPTGELFF. Written as DNA, the CDR3 is TGTGCCAGTACCCCCCGTGGGGCAGGACCAACCGGGGAGCTGTTTTTT. Full variable domain (remainder filled in from reference TRBV19 and TRBJ2-2): DGGITQSPKYLFRKEGQNVTLSCEQNLNHDAMYWYRQDPGQGLRLIYYSQIVNDFQKGDIAEGYSVSREKKESFPLTVTSAQKNPTAFYLCASTPRGAGPTGELFFGEGSRLTVL.

The J gene is TRBJ2-1, the V gene TRBV7-2; TRBD2 is a possible D gene (6 bases). V dropped 5 bases and J dropped 7 bases, with 18 bases sitting between them. CDR1 and CDR2 from the germline V gene are SGHTA and FQGNSA. The CDR3 sequence is 15 residues long. As DNA, the CDR3 is TGTGCCAGCAGCCTTTACGGGGCGGGGTTGAATGAGCAGTTCTTC. As protein: CASSLYGAGLNEQFF.

J is TRBJ2-7 and V is TRBV6-5; D is perhaps TRBD2 (5 bases). V lost 6 bases to trimming and J lost 0 bases, with 12 bases between them. This CDR3 region has 14 residues. Germline loops: CDR1 MNHEY, CDR2 SVGAGI. The CDR3 here is CASSLAPSSYEQYF. The CDR3 DNA sequence: TGTGCCAGCAGCTTAGCGCCTAGCTCCTACGAGCAGTACTTC.

The chain employs TRBV27 and TRBJ1-1; no reliable D call. With 6 bases removed from V and 0 bases from J, the gap between germline ends came to 8 bases. This CDR3 is 13 amino acids long. The germline V gene has CDR1 MNHEY and CDR2 SMNVEV (reference sequence). CDR3 nucleotide sequence: TGTGCCAGCAGCCTCAACATGAACACTGAAGCTTTCTTT. Translated: CASSLNMNTEAFF.

This clone was detected only a few times. The rearrangement links TRBV6-1 to TRBJ2-7; possible D gene TRBD2, 7 bases. V was trimmed by 1 base and J by 6 bases, leaving 16 bases between them. The CDR3 has 15 amino acids. Germline V gene sequence: CDR1 MNHNS, CDR2 SASEGT. DNA for the CDR3: TGTGCCAGCAGTGAAGAGGGGGGGCTGGGAGGCGAGCAGTACTTC. Translation gives CASSEEGGLGGEQYF.

The CDR3 loop is CASFRGMNTEAFF. The CDR3 DNA reads TGTGCCAGCTTCAGGGGTATGAACACTGAAGCTTTCTTT. The chain has TRBV27 and TRBJ1-1; weak D call: TRBD1 (6 bases). This CDR3 comprises 13 residues. The germline V gene encodes CDR1 MNHEY and CDR2 SMNVEV (reference sequence). V shed 8 bases and J shed 0 bases, with 10 bases lying between them.

V is TRBV2 and J is TRBJ2-5; D not resolved. This CDR3 contains 12 residues. V lost 6 bases and J 4 bases, leaving 9 bases between the germline ends. Germline V gene data show CDR1 as SNHLY and CDR2 as FYNNEI. The CDR3 loop reads CASRVSLETQYF. Here the CDR3 DNA reads TGTGCCAGCAGGGTTTCCTTAGAGACCCAGTACTTC.